The clone carrying this T cell receptor beta chain was seen a single time. Clones were read by immunoSEQ multiplex PCR, and TCRdb kept only the in-frame ones, dropping some. In the table there are about 400,000 clones, about 85% of which are singletons. This sample was taken from a study of blood T cell repertoires in COVID-19. At the level of the study: The United States, Italy and Spain provided the acute and convalescent COVID-19 samples.

The study drew participants aged about 18 to 95 years from fewer than 30 US areas. The study assigned cohorts using participant-reported clinical history. This CDR3 has 13 amino acids. Germline loops: CDR1 MDHEN, CDR2 SYDVKM. Trimming stripped 5 bases from V and 4 bases from J, with 11 bases between. The sequenced sample consisted of PBMCs or T cells enriched from blood (not recorded which). This chain uses TRBV28 with TRBJ1-2; TRBD1 might be the D (6 bases). This TCR came from a woman in her late teens or twenties with acute COVID-19. CDR3 nucleotides: TGTGCCAGCAGTACCCGAGGGGGCTATGGCTACACCTTC. Amino acid sequence: CASSTRGGYGYTF.